The 28 T cell receptor beta chains given below trace back to one sample, sequenced in a study of blood T cells in healthy people across ages. PCR was performed a second time for about 7 to 12 cycles using a sample-barcoded 5' primer and a J-beta primer mix. One entry per CDR3 protein, called by TCRdb with MiXCR from the 5' RACE reads. The sample lists roughly 1,500,000 distinct CDR3 sequences; 42% were seen once. The sample comprised blood. These receptors were obtained from a woman aged 18 to 35 in good health.

This clonotype has a handful of counts. V and J are TRBV9 and TRBJ2-1; TRBD1 agrees at 9 bases. The junction had 6 bases not matched to a gene; V was cut back by 3 bases and J by 2 bases. CDR3 length: 16 amino acids. The V gene's germline CDR1 is SGDLS and CDR2 YYNGEE. The CDR3 reads CASSDAGTGPYNEQFF. CDR3 nucleotides: TGTGCCAGCAGCGACGCAGGGACAGGGCCCTACAATGAGCAGTTCTTC. Combining the CDR3 with reference TRBV9 and TRBJ2-1 gives the whole variable domain DSGVTQTPKHLITATGQRVTLRCSPRSGDLSVYWYQQSLDQGLQFLIQYYNGEERAKGNILERFSAQQFPDLHSELNLSSLELGDSALYFCASSDAGTGPYNEQFFGPGTRLTVL.

The chain has TRBV7-9 and TRBJ2-3, with 7 positions matching TRBD2. The CDR3 has 14 residues. Germline trimming cut 7 bases from V and 2 bases from J; bases unmatched to any gene: 6. The germline CDR1 and CDR2 sequences are SEHNR and FQNEAQ (reference sequence). The CDR3 DNA is TGTGCCAGCAACCCGGGACTATACACAGATACGCAGTATTTT. Translation: CASNPGLYTDTQYF. Full variable domain (remainder filled in from reference TRBV7-9 and TRBJ2-3): DTGVSQNPRHKITKRGQNVTFRCDPISEHNRLYWYRQTLGQGPEFLTYFQNEAQLEKSRLLSDRFSAERPKGSFSTLEIQRTEQGDSAMYLCASNPGLYTDTQYFGPGTRLTVL.

This clonotype was found a few times. The chain uses TRBV5-1 and TRBJ2-3, with 7 positions matching TRBD2. Germline assignment: CDR1 SGHRS and CDR2 YFSETQ. J was trimmed by 0 bases and V by 0 bases; bases with no gene match: 4. The CDR3 sequence is 16 residues long. CDR3 in DNA: TGCGCCAGCAGCTTGGGCAACGGGGGGAGCACAGATACGCAGTATTTT. It yields the protein CASSLGNGGSTDTQYF.

A few counts support this clonotype. The chain has TRBV29-1 and TRBJ2-5, with D unresolved. Trimming left V 1 base short and J 1 base short, with 13 bases between. The germline V gene encodes CDR1 SQVTM and CDR2 ANQGSEA. The length of the CDR3 is 15 residues. The CDR3 loop is CSVEGAAWPQETQYF. The CDR3, as DNA: TGCAGCGTTGAAGGCGCCGCGTGGCCCCAAGAGACCCAGTACTTC.

This clonotype has a handful of counts. V usage is TRBV20-1 and J usage is TRBJ1-2; D gene unclear. Deletions cut 3 bases from V and 8 bases from J, with 13 bases between. From germline, CDR1 is DFQATT and CDR2 SNEGSKA (reference sequence). The CDR3 covers 12 residues. The CDR3 is CSASFRVSGYTF. Written as DNA, the CDR3 is TGCAGTGCTAGTTTTCGAGTAAGCGGCTACACCTTC.

This chain uses TRBV4-1 with TRBJ2-1; 10 bases fit TRBD1. Trimming cost V 5 bases and J 2 bases; bases outside gene matches: 6. The CDR3 has 16 residues. In germline, CDR1 is MGHRA, CDR2 YSYEKL. The CDR3 reads CASSSPTGGAYNEQFF. DNA for the CDR3: TGCGCCAGCAGCTCCCCGACAGGGGGCGCCTACAATGAGCAGTTCTTC.

The J gene is TRBJ1-5, the V gene TRBV2; D gene unclear. This CDR3 contains 11 residues. The germline V gene has CDR1 SNHLY and CDR2 FYNNEI. The V and J ends lost 6 bases and 5 bases respectively, with 5 bases between them. The CDR3 loop reads CASRFDQPQHF. CDR3 coding DNA: TGTGCCAGCAGATTCGATCAGCCCCAGCATTTT.

For this clonotype: With a much larger clone just one base away, this may be a read error. This chain joins TRBV24-1 and TRBJ2-1; weak D call: TRBD2 (7 bases). Trimming stripped 4 bases from V and 7 bases from J, with 16 bases between. Germline lookup yields CDR1 KGHDR and CDR2 SFDVKD. The CDR3 totals 15 residues. The CDR3 loop is CATSEPGRTVNEQFF. DNA for the CDR3: TGTGCCACCAGTGAGCCCGGGAGGACAGTAAATGAGCAGTTCTTC.

The chain carries TRBV4-1 and TRBJ2-7; 9 positions match TRBD1. The CDR3 runs 15 residues. The germline gives CDR1 MGHRA, CDR2 YSYEKL. Trimming removed 1 base from V and 3 bases from J; junction bases left unmatched: 4. The CDR3 nucleotides are TGCGCCAGCAGCCAAGCTGGGGGACAGGGCTACGAGCAGTACTTC. Protein product: CASSQAGGQGYEQYF.

The CDR3 sequence: CASRTGQANQPQHF. As DNA, the CDR3 is TGTGCCAGCAGGACGGGACAGGCAAATCAGCCCCAGCATTTT. This chain connects TRBV28 to TRBJ1-5; TRBD1 matches at 8 bases. The CDR3 covers 14 residues. Germline assignment: CDR1 MDHEN and CDR2 SYDVKM. J was trimmed by 4 bases and V by 6 bases; bases with no gene match: 5. Drawing the rest from reference TRBV28 and TRBJ1-5, the complete variable domain is DVKVTQSSRYLVKRTGEKVFLECVQDMDHENMFWYRQDPGLGLRLIYFSYDVKMKEKGDIPEGYSVSREKKERFSLILESASTNQTSMYLCASRTGQANQPQHFGDGTRLSIL.

V gene TRBV27 combines with J gene TRBJ2-7, with 9 bases lining up with TRBD1. This CDR3 comprises 15 residues. V gave up 5 bases and J gave up 7 bases; unmatched junction bases: 12. The germline gives CDR1 MNHEY, CDR2 SMNVEV (reference sequence). CDR3 nucleotides: TGTGCCAGCAGTCGGGGACAGGGCCCCTACAATGAGCAGTACTTC. Translation gives CASSRGQGPYNEQYF.

This clonotype was detected ten times or more. This chain joins TRBV7-2 and TRBJ2-3; D may correspond to TRBD1 or TRBD2 (5 bases each). Germline CDR1 reads SGHTA; CDR2 reads FQGNSA. The ends were cut back, 5 bases at V and 4 bases at J, with 13 bases in the middle. The CDR3 totals 14 residues. CDR3 amino acids: CASSPGALADTQYF. For the CDR3, the DNA is TGTGCCAGCAGCCCCGGGGCCCTGGCAGATACGCAGTATTTT.

The V call is TRBV7-2, the J call TRBJ2-1; D gene uncertain. With 3 bases removed from V and 13 bases from J, the gap between germline ends came to 22 bases. The germline CDR1 and CDR2 sequences are SGHTA and FQGNSA. The CDR3 length is 15 residues. CDR3 nucleotide sequence: TGTGCCAGCAGCTTGAGATTTATCCTTCAAGAGACCCAGTTCTTC. Its translation is CASSLRFILQETQFF.

This clonotype was observed a handful of times. V usage is TRBV28 and J usage is TRBJ2-4, with 8 bases fitting TRBD2. The CDR3 is 14 residues long. CDR1 MDHEN and CDR2 SYDVKM come from the germline V gene. V gave up 5 bases and J gave up 6 bases; unmatched junction bases: 6. For the CDR3, the DNA is TGTGCCAGCAGTGGGACTAGAGCATTAAACATTCAGTACTTC. It codes for CASSGTRALNIQYF. Together with reference TRBV28 and TRBJ2-4, the CDR3 gives the full variable domain: DVKVTQSSRYLVKRTGEKVFLECVQDMDHENMFWYRQDPGLGLRLIYFSYDVKMKEKGDIPEGYSVSREKKERFSLILESASTNQTSMYLCASSGTRALNIQYFGAGTRLSVL.

A few counts support this clonotype. V and J are TRBV5-1 and TRBJ2-7; tentatively, D is TRBD2 (6 bases). Germline assignment: CDR1 SGHRS and CDR2 YFSETQ. The germline V and J ends were trimmed by 4 bases and 3 bases, with 14 bases remaining between them. The CDR3 is 14 amino acids. DNA for the CDR3: TGCGCCAGCAGCCGTAGCGGAGAGGACTACGAGCAGTACTTC. It is translated as CASSRSGEDYEQYF. The whole variable domain, filled in from reference TRBV5-1 and TRBJ2-7, reads KAGVTQTPRYLIKTRGQQVTLSCSPISGHRSVSWYQQTPGQGLQFLFEYFSETQRNKGNFPGRFSGRQFSNSRSEMNVSTLELGDSALYLCASSRSGEDYEQYFGPGTRLTVT.

The chain carries TRBV14 and TRBJ2-1; D is perhaps TRBD1 or TRBD2 (5 bases each). The germline V and J ends were trimmed by 4 bases and 7 bases, with 17 bases remaining between them. The germline gives CDR1 SGHDN, CDR2 FVKESK. The CDR3 is 15 residues long. The CDR3 DNA is TGTGCCAGCAGCCGCCGGGACCCGCCTACGAATGAGCAGTTCTTC. As protein: CASSRRDPPTNEQFF.

This chain uses TRBV24-1 with TRBJ2-3; 10 bases line up with TRBD1. There are 16 residues in the CDR3. Germline V gene lookup returns CDR1 KGHDR and CDR2 SFDVKD. The V and J ends lost 5 bases and 6 bases, in that order; junction bases with no gene match: 10. This CDR3 reads CATSARQGANYDTQYF. DNA for the CDR3: TGTGCCACCAGTGCCCGACAGGGGGCAAATTATGATACGCAGTATTTT.

V and J are TRBV20-1 and TRBJ2-3; D gene ambiguous. CDR3 length: 13 residues. Germline values: CDR1 DFQATT, CDR2 SNEGSKA (reference sequence). The V end lost 3 bases, the J end lost 0 bases, and 7 bases lay between the germline ends. CDR3 residues: CSASGWSTDTQYF. The CDR3 bases are TGCAGTGCTAGCGGCTGGAGCACAGATACGCAGTATTTT.

V is TRBV7-3 and J is TRBJ2-3; 9 bases are a match to TRBD2. The germline gives CDR1 SGHTA, CDR2 FQGTGA. Germline trimming cut 0 bases from V and 7 bases from J; bases unmatched to any gene: 8. This CDR3 contains 16 residues. CDR3 region: CASSLTGAGGPNTQYF. The CDR3 bases are TGTGCCAGCAGCTTAACTGGGGCGGGGGGGCCTAATACGCAGTATTTT.

The genes are TRBV2 and TRBJ2-5; D perhaps matches TRBD1 (6 bases). CDR3 length: 13 amino acids. Germline assignment: CDR1 SNHLY and CDR2 FYNNEI. Trimming removed 8 bases at V and 2 bases at J, with 12 bases between. This CDR3 reads CASRDQGQETQYF. The DNA of the CDR3 is TGTGCCAGCCGGGACCAGGGGCAAGAGACCCAGTACTTC. Variable domain in full (rest from reference TRBV2 and TRBJ2-5): EPEVTQTPSHQVTQMGQEVILRCVPISNHLYFYWYRQILGQKVEFLVSFYNNEISEKSEIFDDQFSVERPDGSNFTLKIRSTKLEDSAMYFCASRDQGQETQYFGPGTRLLVL.

This clonotype was seen a handful of times. This chain links TRBV7-2 with TRBJ1-6; D is uncertain. Germline-derived CDR1 and CDR2 are SGHTA and FQGNSA. The CDR3 is made up of 15 amino acids. The V end was cut by 7 bases, the J end by 4 bases, with 14 bases between. CDR3 in amino acids: CASTVEASYNSPLHF. The DNA for the CDR3 is TGTGCCAGCACCGTGGAGGCATCTTATAATTCACCCCTCCACTTT.

The chain combines TRBV30 with TRBJ1-3; D remains ambiguous. CDR1 is GTSNPN and CDR2 is SVGIG in the germline V gene (reference sequence). V lost 4 bases to trimming and J lost 6 bases, with 13 bases between them. CDR3 length: 13 residues. CDR3 in DNA: TGTGCCTGGAATCCCGGCCTCGCAAACACCATATATTTT. Protein product: CAWNPGLANTIYF.

V usage is TRBV6-1 and J usage is TRBJ1-1, with 8 bases fitting TRBD1. The CDR3 loop spans 14 amino acids. V was clipped by 7 bases and J by 6 bases; unmatched bases: 10. Germline V gene data show CDR1 as MNHNS and CDR2 as SASEGT. CDR3 in amino acids: CASKDYPTGAEAFF. In DNA, the CDR3 is TGTGCCAGCAAGGATTACCCGACAGGGGCTGAAGCTTTCTTT.

This clonotype was recorded many times. The junction departs from the called germline gene at one end, perhaps through a read error. The gene calls are TRBV5-1 and TRBJ2-5; D is unclear. CDR3 length: 11 amino acids. The germline CDR1 and CDR2 sequences are SGHRS and YFSETQ. CDR3 loop: CASSTEETQYF. In DNA form, the CDR3 reads TGTGCCAGCAGCACCGAAGAGACCCAGTACTTC.

This clonotype was counted only a few times. V and J are TRBV5-1 and TRBJ1-2; 10 bases are a match to TRBD1. This CDR3 contains 14 residues. Germline assignment: CDR1 SGHRS and CDR2 YFSETQ. With 5 bases clipped from V and 7 bases from J, the junction kept 8 bases outside the gene matches. The CDR3 DNA follows: TGCGCCAGCAGTCCCGACAGGGGGCAATTTGGCTACACCTTC. This encodes CASSPDRGQFGYTF.

Only a few counts were recorded for this clonotype. The rearrangement links TRBV7-9 to TRBJ2-7; 7 nucleotides line up with TRBD1. The J call may be incorrect, as the DNA end agrees better with TRBJ2-5. The CDR3 totals 16 residues. Looked up from germline, CDR1 is SEHNR and CDR2 is FQNEAQ (reference sequence). Written as DNA, the CDR3 is TGTGCCAGCAGCTTAGACGACAGGGTAATAGGGGAGACCCAGTACTTC. Translated: CASSLDDRVIGETQYF.

The V call is TRBV9, the J call TRBJ2-5; TRBD2 aligns across 11 bases. The CDR3 loop spans 16 amino acids. The trim removed 3 bases at V and 6 bases at J, leaving 10 bases unmatched. From germline, CDR1 is SGDLS and CDR2 YYNGEE. The CDR3 sequence: CASSEGLAGGGKTQYF. CDR3 nucleotide sequence: TGTGCCAGCAGCGAAGGTCTAGCGGGAGGAGGGAAGACCCAGTACTTC.

This chain uses TRBV7-9 with TRBJ1-5; 9 bases are shared with TRBD1. The CDR3 sequence is 16 residues long. The germline V gene encodes CDR1 SEHNR and CDR2 FQNEAQ (reference sequence). V was pared by 1 base and J by 4 bases, with 5 bases of the junction left unmatched. The CDR3 sequence: CASSLGFGTGNQPQHF. The DNA for the CDR3 is TGTGCCAGCAGCTTAGGGTTTGGGACAGGGAATCAGCCCCAGCATTTT. The variable domain in full, with the rest retrieved from reference TRBV7-9 and TRBJ1-5, is DTGVSQNPRHKITKRGQNVTFRCDPISEHNRLYWYRQTLGQGPEFLTYFQNEAQLEKSRLLSDRFSAERPKGSFSTLEIQRTEQGDSAMYLCASSLGFGTGNQPQHFGDGTRLSIL.